Given below is one T cell receptor (beta chain) in context. Its antigen is not identified. There are 18 residues in the CDR3. Trimming took 4 bases from V and 0 from J; bases not matched to a gene: 7. Germline assignment: CDR1 SGHTA and CDR2 FQGNSA. This entry is derived from a study of shared clonotypes between healthy human individuals. Study-wide findings and caveats: Richness estimates generally favored naive over memory subsets.

Generated by immunoSEQ multiplex PCR, the TCRdb table keeps only in-frame clones and is missing some. There are 2 million to 2.5 million clones in the sample; roughly 93% occur only once, and about 0.39% lies in the top ten. This sequence originates from a man aged 18 to 30 in good health. Some clones in this sample may be carry-over from other donors' samples. The chain uses TRBV7-2 and TRBJ2-1; 12 bases map to TRBD2. Material for sequencing was naive CD4+ T cells from PBMCs. Subset described: CD45RA+ positively selected. The CDR3 spells CASSSLAGGLSSYNEQFF. In nucleotides, the CDR3 is TGTGCCAGCAGCTCACTAGCGGGAGGCCTGAGCTCCTACAATGAGCAGTTCTTC.